One and the same sample provided the 29 T cell receptor beta chains below, sequenced in a study of cytomegalovirus exposure and HLA in healthy donors. TCRdb keeps only in-frame clones here, not all; method: immunoSEQ multiplex PCR. Here the sample spans about 190,000 clones, 65% to 85% being singletons. The sequencing input was PBMCs. Source of these receptors: a woman between 18 and 29 years old in good health and CMV-seropositive.

The chain employs TRBV11-3 and TRBJ1-1; D remains unclear. Germline V gives CDR1 SGHNT, CDR2 YENEEA. The CDR3 is 15 amino acids. Trimming cost V 2 bases and J 1 base, with 11 bases left between them. The CDR3 reads CASSLRGFQNTEAFF. Written as DNA, the CDR3 is TGTGCCAGCAGCTTAAGAGGGTTCCAGAACACTGAAGCTTTCTTT.

The rearrangement uses TRBV2 and TRBJ1-4; 9 bases align to TRBD1. CDR1 is SNHLY, CDR2 FYNNEI, per germline. The J segment lost 3 bases and the V segment lost 6 bases, leaving 5 bases of the junction unmatched. CDR3 size: 15 residues. CDR3 region: CASRGQGSPNEKLFF. Here the CDR3 DNA reads TGTGCCAGCAGGGGACAGGGATCCCCTAATGAAAAACTGTTTTTT.

V usage is TRBV10-1 and J usage is TRBJ1-1; D gene ambiguous. Between the trimmed V and J ends, which lost 3 bases and 11 bases, there was a span of 16 bases. The CDR3 extends over 13 amino acids. CDR1 and CDR2 (germline): WNHNN, SYGVQD (reference sequence). CDR3 DNA: TGCGCCAGCAGTGACCGGCAGGATCGGATGGCTTTCTTT. This encodes CASSDRQDRMAFF.

In its sample, this clone ranks as medium-sized. The V and J genes are TRBV4-2 and TRBJ2-5; tentatively, D is TRBD2 (6 bases). CDR3 length: 13 residues. Trimming cost V 3 bases and J 5 bases, with 10 bases left between them. Germline CDR1 LGHNA, CDR2 YNFKEQ. Written as DNA, the CDR3 is TGTGCCAGCAGCCAGAGCGGGCGGGAGACCCAGTACTTC. It codes for CASSQSGRETQYF.

The chain is built from TRBV7-7 and TRBJ2-1, with D possibly TRBD2 on 6 matching bases. The germline V and J ends were trimmed by 1 base and 1 base, with 11 bases remaining between them. Germline CDR1 is SSHAT and CDR2 is FNYEAQ (reference sequence). CDR3 length equals 16 residues. CDR3 sequence (DNA): TGTGCCAGCAGCTTAGATGCCGGGGGTTCCTACAATGAGCAGTTCTTC. Translating it yields CASSLDAGGSYNEQFF.

CDR3 in DNA: TGTGCCACCAGCAGACAGGGGAGTCAGGAGACCCAGTACTTC. This gives the protein CATSRQGSQETQYF. This chain links TRBV15 with TRBJ2-5; TRBD1 is a possible D gene (6 bases). Trimming shortened V by 2 bases and J by 5 bases, and 12 bases separated the two germline ends. Germline assignment: CDR1 LNHNV and CDR2 YYDKDF (reference sequence). CDR3 length: 14 amino acids.

V gene TRBV20-1 combines with J gene TRBJ2-1; possibly TRBD1 for D (5 bases). V was trimmed by 6 bases and J by 10 bases, leaving 13 bases between them. The CDR3 contains 11 residues. The germline V gene has CDR1 DFQATT and CDR2 SNEGSKA (reference sequence). CDR3 sequence: CSAPQGREQFF. For the CDR3, the DNA is TGCAGTGCCCCTCAGGGAAGAGAGCAGTTCTTC.

The chain joins TRBV9 to TRBJ1-1, with 10 bases that match TRBD1. This CDR3 has 14 amino acids. J gave up 6 bases and V 3 bases, and 5 bases lay outside the gene matches. Germline CDR1 SGDLS, CDR2 YYNGEE. CDR3 nucleotide sequence: TGTGCCAGCAGCGCCTCCGGGACAGGGGCTGAAGCTTTCTTT. Translated: CASSASGTGAEAFF.

The V and J genes are TRBV5-1 and TRBJ2-6; the D is unclear. CDR3 length: 16 amino acids. Looked up from germline, CDR1 is SGHRS and CDR2 is YFSETQ. Trimming removed 1 base from V and 0 bases from J, with 8 bases in between. CDR3 in DNA: TGCGCCAGCAGCTTGTTAAGCCGCTCTGGGGCCAACGTCCTGACTTTC. Translation gives CASSLLSRSGANVLTF.

This rearrangement joins TRBV2 to TRBJ2-1, with 7 bases that match TRBD2. The CDR3 loop spans 12 amino acids. CDR1 is SNHLY, CDR2 FYNNEI, per germline. Trimming cost V 1 base and J 15 bases; bases outside gene matches: 6. CDR3 DNA: TGTGCCAGCAGTGAAGGGACTAGGGTCCCGTTCTTC. It encodes CASSEGTRVPFF.

The rearrangement links TRBV19 to TRBJ1-6; the match to TRBD1 covers 7 bases. The trim removed 4 bases at V and 7 bases at J, leaving 10 bases unmatched. The CDR3 is 16 residues long. In germline, CDR1 is LNHDA, CDR2 SQIVND (reference sequence). In DNA, the CDR3 is TGTGCCAGTAGTAAGTCAAGGACAGGTATCAATTCACCCCTCCACTTT. It yields the protein CASSKSRTGINSPLHF. Using reference TRBV19 and TRBJ1-6 for the parts outside the CDR3, the full variable domain is DGGITQSPKYLFRKEGQNVTLSCEQNLNHDAMYWYRQDPGQGLRLIYYSQIVNDFQKGDIAEGYSVSREKKESFPLTVTSAQKNPTAFYLCASSKSRTGINSPLHFGNGTRLTVT.

The J gene is TRBJ1-2, the V gene TRBV5-6; a possible D gene is TRBD1 (6 bases). The CDR3 has 16 residues. Trimming stripped 4 bases from V and 4 bases from J, with 20 bases between. Per the germline V gene, CDR1 is SGHDT and CDR2 is YYEEEE. The CDR3 reads CASSPDMDSSSYGYTF. DNA for the CDR3: TGTGCCAGCAGCCCTGATATGGACAGTTCTTCCTATGGCTACACCTTC.

The V gene is TRBV7-8, the J gene TRBJ1-5; the match to TRBD1 covers 7 bases. Trimming took 4 bases from V and 9 from J; bases not matched to a gene: 27. Looked up from germline, CDR1 is SGHVS and CDR2 is FQNEAQ. The CDR3 has 20 residues. This CDR3 reads CASSSHRDSSPSVGLWPQHF. In DNA form, the CDR3 reads TGTGCCAGCAGCTCCCACCGGGACAGTTCTCCTAGCGTGGGTTTATGGCCCCAGCATTTT.

This clone has a single count. The V gene is TRBV27, the J gene TRBJ2-1, with 7 positions matching TRBD2. V lost 10 bases, J lost 0 bases, and 6 bases stayed unmatched. Germline loops: CDR1 MNHEY, CDR2 SMNVEV (reference sequence). The CDR3 has 14 amino acids. DNA of the CDR3: TGTGCCACCTCGGGAGGAAGCTCCTACAATGAGCAGTTCTTC. Translation: CATSGGSSYNEQFF.

This chain links TRBV7-9 with TRBJ2-1, with a weak D call TRBD2 (6 bases). V lost 1 base and J lost 5, with 15 bases in between. The CDR3 consists of 16 residues. Germline CDR1 and CDR2: SEHNR and FQNEAQ (reference sequence). The CDR3 DNA sequence: TGTGCCAGCAGCTTAGATACGGACTACACCAACAATGAGCAGTTCTTC. Its translation: CASSLDTDYTNNEQFF.

This clone is a singleton in its sample. The chain recombines TRBV5-6 with TRBJ1-2, with D uncertain. The germline V gene encodes CDR1 SGHDT and CDR2 YYEEEE. V dropped 7 bases and J dropped 8 bases, with 18 bases sitting between them. This CDR3 has 13 amino acids. CDR3 bases: TGTGCCAGCTCGACAACGATCAGAGACGGCTACACCTTC. This sequence encodes CASSTTIRDGYTF. The entire variable domain, with the rest obtained from reference TRBV5-6 and TRBJ1-2, is as follows: DAGVTQSPTHLIKTRGQQVTLRCSPKSGHDTVSWYQQALGQGPQFIFQYYEEEERQRGNFPDRFSGHQFPNYSSELNVNALLLGDSALYLCASSTTIRDGYTFGSGTRLTVV.

The chain has TRBV7-9 and TRBJ2-7; tentatively, D is TRBD2 (5 bases). V was clipped by 4 bases and J by 9 bases, with 16 bases between them. CDR1 SEHNR and CDR2 FQNEAQ come from the germline V gene (reference sequence). This CDR3 comprises 13 residues. CDR3 residues: CASSSPTGRVQYF. In DNA, the CDR3 is TGTGCCAGCAGCTCCCCGACTGGGCGGGTGCAGTACTTC.

The CDR3 DNA sequence: TGTGCCAGTAAACGACAGGGAGCGGCCTCTGGAAACACCATATATTTT. Translating gives CASKRQGAASGNTIYF. V and J are TRBV19 and TRBJ1-3, with 7 bases that match TRBD1. Germline V gene data show CDR1 as LNHDA and CDR2 as SQIVND (reference sequence). The CDR3 loop spans 16 amino acids. V shed 7 bases, J shed 0 bases, and the junction held 9 bases outside the gene matches.

As DNA, the CDR3 is TGCGCCAGCTCTGTCCCCACGACAGGGGATGAAAAACTGTTTTTT. This translates into CASSVPTTGDEKLFF. V gene TRBV10-2 combines with J gene TRBJ1-4, with 8 bases aligning to TRBD1. The CDR3 consists of 15 residues. Germline lookup yields CDR1 WSHSY and CDR2 SAAADI. V lost 8 bases to trimming and J lost 6 bases; unmatched junction nucleotides: 11.

This chain joins TRBV9 and TRBJ2-4, with 8 bases fitting TRBD1. The CDR3 covers 16 residues. Trimming removed 4 bases from V and 7 bases from J; junction bases left unmatched: 13. CDR1 SGDLS and CDR2 YYNGEE come from the germline V gene. In DNA, the CDR3 is TGTGCCAGCAGCCCAAGGGACAGGTGGGAGGTGAACATTCAGTACTTC. Amino acid sequence: CASSPRDRWEVNIQYF.

The chain combines TRBV10-2 with TRBJ1-1, with D possibly being TRBD1 (6 bases). Looked up from germline, CDR1 is WSHSY and CDR2 is SAAADI. V was cut by 2 bases and J by 1 base, with 8 bases left in between. CDR3 length: 14 amino acids. The CDR3 loop is CASSESRGNTEAFF. The CDR3 DNA reads as TGCGCCAGCAGTGAGAGCAGGGGGAACACTGAAGCTTTCTTT.

A remark on this clone: This sample includes further DNA sequences coding for the same CDR3. The genes are TRBV5-1 and TRBJ2-3; D might be TRBD2 (5 bases). The ends were cut back, 4 bases at V and 0 bases at J, with 9 bases in the middle. Germline CDR1 SGHRS, CDR2 YFSETQ. The CDR3 has 14 amino acids. The CDR3 DNA reads TGCGCCAGCAGCCGGCCGGGAAGCACAGATACGCAGTATTTT. Translated: CASSRPGSTDTQYF.

The rearrangement links TRBV6-5 to TRBJ1-4; 8 nucleotides match TRBD1. V trimming: 7 bases; J trimming: 8 bases; junction bases outside the gene matches: 6. There are 13 residues in the CDR3. From germline, CDR1 is MNHEY and CDR2 SVGAGI. The CDR3 sequence: CASMEQGGEKLFF. The CDR3 nucleotides are TGTGCCAGCATGGAACAGGGGGGCGAAAAACTGTTTTTT.

A single count supports this clone. The chain combines TRBV19 with TRBJ2-1; TRBD2 matches 14 bases. The CDR3 is made up of 15 amino acids. J lost 9 bases, V lost 11 bases, and 12 bases had no gene match. Germline V gives CDR1 LNHDA, CDR2 SQIVND (reference sequence). The CDR3 is CAVKRTSGGQGEQFF. CDR3 bases: TGTGCCGTCAAGCGGACTAGCGGGGGGCAGGGTGAGCAGTTCTTC.

V and J are TRBV4-3 and TRBJ1-4; D is ambiguous. The V and J ends lost 0 bases and 8 bases respectively, with 7 bases between them. This CDR3 spans 13 amino acids. CDR1 LGHNA and CDR2 YSLEER come from the germline V gene. The CDR3 is CASSQELEEKLFF. The CDR3 DNA follows: TGCGCCAGCAGCCAAGAGCTTGAGGAAAAACTGTTTTTT.

The CDR3 sequence: CATSRDVAETETQYF. The DNA for the CDR3 is TGTGCCACCAGCAGAGATGTAGCGGAAACAGAGACCCAGTACTTC. The genes are TRBV15 and TRBJ2-5, with a possible D match to TRBD2 (6 bases). The CDR3 length is 15 residues. The V and J ends lost 0 bases and 4 bases respectively, with 12 bases between them. Germline V gene data show CDR1 as LNHNV and CDR2 as YYDKDF (reference sequence).

The CDR3 DNA follows: TGCGCCAGCAGCTTGGCGGGACAGGAAAAACTGTTTTTT. Encoded protein: CASSLAGQEKLFF. The chain carries TRBV5-1 and TRBJ1-4; 7 nucleotides match TRBD1. With 0 bases clipped from V and 8 bases from J, the junction kept 1 base outside the gene matches. The CDR3 length is 13 residues. Germline V gives CDR1 SGHRS, CDR2 YFSETQ.

This chain links TRBV2 with TRBJ2-5, with 8 bases identical to TRBD2. The ends lost 6 bases at V and 4 bases at J; junction bases unmatched: 4. There are 13 residues in the CDR3. The germline gives CDR1 SNHLY, CDR2 FYNNEI. For the CDR3, the DNA is TGTGCCAGCAGCGGGGGGGGCTTAGAGACCCAGTACTTC. It yields the protein CASSGGGLETQYF.

The V call is TRBV7-2, the J call TRBJ1-1; D unclear. Trimming shortened V by 1 base and J by 0 bases, and 12 bases separated the two germline ends. Germline CDR1 and CDR2: SGHTA and FQGNSA. This CDR3 has 16 amino acids. CDR3 DNA sequence: TGTGCCAGCAGCTTAGGGCTAGTCGGGATGAACACTGAAGCTTTCTTT. Its translation: CASSLGLVGMNTEAFF.